The 32 T cell receptor beta chains in this list originate from one sample, sequenced in a study of blood T cell repertoires in COVID-19. The repertoire was sequenced with immunoSEQ multiplex PCR; TCRdb's copy has only in-frame clones and lacks some. In the table there are roughly 260,000 clones, more than 65% of which are singletons. The sample consisted of peripheral blood. The source is a woman in her late teens or twenties with acute or convalescent COVID-19.

V usage is TRBV3-1 (or the pseudogene TRBV3-2) and J usage is TRBJ2-5, with D hard to call. Germline loops: CDR1 LGHDT, CDR2 YNNKEL (reference sequence). The CDR3 has 12 amino acids. V lost 5 bases and J lost 6, with 10 bases in between. The CDR3 is CASSSSLKTQYF. The CDR3 bases are TGTGCCAGCAGCTCTAGTCTGAAGACCCAGTACTTC.

The CDR3 spells CASSLAPSWLAGADTQYF. CDR3 in DNA: TGTGCCAGCAGCTTAGCGCCGTCATGGCTAGCGGGAGCTGATACGCAGTATTTT. V usage is TRBV7-2 and J usage is TRBJ2-3, with 10 bases that match TRBD2. The CDR3 length is 18 residues. V lost 0 bases, J lost 6 bases, and 12 bases stayed unmatched. CDR1 is SGHTA and CDR2 is FQGNSA in the germline V gene.

The chain has TRBV29-1 and TRBJ1-4; 8 bases are a match to TRBD1. The CDR3 extends over 13 amino acids. The junction had 6 bases not matched to a gene; V was cut back by 6 bases and J by 6 bases. Germline V CDR1 and CDR2: SQVTM, ANQGSEA. The CDR3 reads CSVLQGAYEKLFF. CDR3 in DNA: TGCAGCGTCCTTCAGGGGGCGTATGAAAAACTGTTTTTT.

V gene TRBV4-1 combines with J gene TRBJ2-7, with 8 bases matching TRBD2. The V gene end was trimmed by 4 bases and the J gene end by 2 bases; junction bases not matched to a gene: 13. In germline, CDR1 is MGHRA, CDR2 YSYEKL. This CDR3 is 17 amino acids long. The CDR3 sequence is CASSPIHRQREPYEQYF. CDR3 coding DNA: TGCGCCAGCAGCCCTATACATCGACAGCGGGAGCCCTACGAGCAGTACTTC.

This clone was seen a single time. V usage is TRBV9 and J usage is TRBJ2-5, with 7 nucleotides matching TRBD2. Germline V gene lookup returns CDR1 SGDLS and CDR2 YYNGEE. The CDR3 consists of 16 residues. The J segment lost 1 base and the V segment lost 0 bases, leaving 6 bases of the junction unmatched. The DNA for the CDR3 is TGTGCCAGCAGCGTAGATCTAGCGGCACCCCAAGAGACCCAGTACTTC. It encodes CASSVDLAAPQETQYF.

The chain links TRBV25-1 to TRBJ2-7; 8 nucleotides agree with TRBD1. Germline CDR1 and CDR2: MGHDK and SYGVNS. CDR3 length equals 17 residues. With 3 bases clipped from V and 6 bases from J, the junction kept 16 bases outside the gene matches. CDR3 sequence (DNA): TGTGCCAGCAGTGACGCCGGATTAACAGGGGGTCCCCTCGAGCAGTACTTC. Translation gives CASSDAGLTGGPLEQYF.

This chain uses TRBV19 with TRBJ2-2; tentative D call: TRBD2 (5 bases). This CDR3 is built from 12 residues. V lost 7 bases, J lost 7 bases, and 10 bases lay in between. Germline CDR1 is LNHDA and CDR2 is SQIVND (reference sequence). CDR3 bases: TGTGCCAGTATGGGAGACGGCGGGGAGCTGTTTTTT. It specifies CASMGDGGELFF.

This chain links TRBV18 with TRBJ2-7, with D possibly matching TRBD1 (6 bases). The CDR3 consists of 11 residues. Trimming took 8 bases from V and 5 from J, leaving 10 bases between them. Germline CDR1 is KGHSH and CDR2 is LQKENI. CDR3 region: CASQGSDEQYF. CDR3 nucleotide sequence: TGTGCCAGCCAGGGGAGTGACGAGCAGTACTTC.

In the case of this clone: The same CDR3 arises from other DNA sequences in this sample as well. DNA for the CDR3: TGTGCCAGTAGTATCTGGGGCCCCAATGAAAAACTGTTTTTT. Translation gives CASSIWGPNEKLFF. The V and J genes are TRBV19 and TRBJ1-4; tentative D call: TRBD1 (5 bases). V lost 3 bases, J lost 5 bases, and 10 bases lay in between. The germline CDR1 and CDR2 sequences are LNHDA and SQIVND (reference sequence). The CDR3 runs 14 residues.

The chain carries TRBV28 and TRBJ2-5; 9 bases map to TRBD1. This CDR3 has 16 residues. J lost 5 bases, V lost 4 bases, and 11 bases had no gene match. Germline V gene data show CDR1 as MDHEN and CDR2 as SYDVKM. CDR3 nucleotide sequence: TGTGCCAGCAGTTCCGCCGGGACAGGGCATCGGGAGACCCAGTACTTC. Translation gives CASSSAGTGHRETQYF.

This rearrangement joins TRBV6-4 to TRBJ1-2; TRBD1 matches at 11 bases. Per germline, CDR1 MRHNA and CDR2 SNTAGT. CDR3 length: 15 residues. V lost 0 bases and J lost 8; bases outside the gene matches: 5. Written as DNA, the CDR3 is TGTGCCAGCAGTGACTCGGGACAGGGGGTCGGCGGCTACACCTTC. Its translation: CASSDSGQGVGGYTF.

The chain carries TRBV28 and TRBJ1-5; possible D gene TRBD1, 6 bases. The germline V gene has CDR1 MDHEN and CDR2 SYDVKM. Between the trimmed V and J ends, which lost 5 bases and 4 bases, there was a span of 18 bases. This CDR3 contains 16 residues. The CDR3: CASSQTTGTSNQPQHF. CDR3 in DNA: TGTGCCAGCAGTCAAACCACCGGGACAAGTAATCAGCCCCAGCATTTT.

The chain uses TRBV7-6 and TRBJ2-1; 9 bases line up with TRBD2. J was trimmed by 7 bases and V by 2 bases; bases with no gene match: 18. CDR1 SGHVS and CDR2 FNYEAQ come from the germline V gene. The CDR3 is 19 amino acids. The CDR3 spells CASSLIWGAKLAGYNEQFF. The CDR3 coding sequence is TGTGCCAGCAGCTTAATATGGGGCGCTAAGCTAGCGGGGTATAATGAGCAGTTCTTC. Together with reference TRBV7-6 and TRBJ2-1, the CDR3 gives the full variable domain: GAGVSQSPRYKVTKRGQDVALRCDPISGHVSLYWYRQALGQGPEFLTYFNYEAQQDKSGLPNDRFSAERPEGSISTLTIQRTEQRDSAMYRCASSLIWGAKLAGYNEQFFGPGTRLTVL.

The V call is TRBV28, the J call TRBJ1-5; TRBD1 agrees at 7 bases. Germline CDR1 and CDR2: MDHEN and SYDVKM. This CDR3 is built from 18 residues. V shed 6 bases, J shed 6 bases, and the junction held 20 bases outside the gene matches. The DNA of the CDR3 is TGTGCCAGCAGCTTTAGGGTCGGAAACACAGGGGTTGGTCAGCCCCAGCATTTT. It translates to CASSFRVGNTGVGQPQHF.

A few counts support this clone. The chain has TRBV6-2 or TRBV6-3 and TRBJ2-1; 7 bases line up with TRBD2. V trimming: 2 bases; J trimming: 3 bases; junction bases outside the gene matches: 4. The CDR3 consists of 15 residues. CDR1 is MNHEY, CDR2 SVGEGT, per germline. For the CDR3, the DNA is TGTGCCAGCAGTTACCCTGCGGGAGTCTACAATGAGCAGTTCTTC. Its protein is CASSYPAGVYNEQFF.

DNA of the CDR3: TGTGCCAGTAGTATTATCGAGGGAGCCCCCTATGGCTACACCTTC. Translated, it gives CASSIIEGAPYGYTF. V usage is TRBV19 and J usage is TRBJ1-2; no firm D call. Germline loops: CDR1 LNHDA, CDR2 SQIVND (reference sequence). This CDR3 region has 15 residues. V lost 3 bases, J lost 4 bases, and 15 bases lay in between.

This chain joins TRBV3-1 (or the pseudogene TRBV3-2) and TRBJ1-2; D remains ambiguous. V lost 6 bases to trimming and J lost 5 bases, with 7 bases between them. CDR1 is LGHDT and CDR2 is YNNKEL in the germline V gene (reference sequence). This CDR3 contains 11 residues. The CDR3 bases are TGTGCCAGCAGTCGACAATATGGCTACACCTTC. Protein: CASSRQYGYTF.

This sequence joins TRBV19 and TRBJ1-2; 7 positions match TRBD1. The J segment lost 4 bases and the V segment lost 7 bases, leaving 12 bases of the junction unmatched. The length of the CDR3 is 15 residues. Germline values: CDR1 LNHDA, CDR2 SQIVND (reference sequence). The chain's CDR3 is CASTPYRGSLYGYTF. The CDR3 DNA follows: TGTGCCAGTACCCCCTACAGGGGATCCCTCTATGGCTACACCTTC.

V gene TRBV4-1 combines with J gene TRBJ2-5, with 8 bases matching TRBD1. Trimming at V came to 4 bases and at J to 4 bases, leaving 11 bases not matched to a gene. From germline, CDR1 is MGHRA and CDR2 YSYEKL. This CDR3 spans 16 amino acids. The CDR3 bases are TGCGCCAGCAGCCCCAACACGGACAGGGTAACAGAGACCCAGTACTTC. Translated: CASSPNTDRVTETQYF.

This chain links TRBV7-2 with TRBJ1-2; D not resolved. In germline, CDR1 is SGHTA, CDR2 FQGNSA. Between the trimmed V and J ends, which lost 4 bases and 8 bases, there was a span of 17 bases. The CDR3 is 14 amino acids. CDR3 nucleotide sequence: TGTGCCAGCAGCTCCCCCTCTGAGGTCCGGGGCTACACCTTC. Its protein is CASSSPSEVRGYTF.

V and J are TRBV28 and TRBJ1-2; D unresolved. This CDR3 is built from 14 residues. V lost 5 bases and J 4 bases, leaving 14 bases between the germline ends. The germline CDR1 and CDR2 sequences are MDHEN and SYDVKM. The DNA of the CDR3 is TGTGCCAGCAGTACCGTTGAGGATGGCTATGGCTACACCTTC. Translation gives CASSTVEDGYGYTF.

In DNA, the CDR3 is TGTGCCACCAGTGATTTCGGGGTAGCGTACTCAGATACGCAGTATTTT. Its protein product is CATSDFGVAYSDTQYF. The chain recombines TRBV24-1 with TRBJ2-3; tentatively, D is TRBD2 (5 bases). There are 16 residues in the CDR3. The V and J ends lost 1 base and 4 bases respectively, with 14 bases between them. Germline V lookup: CDR1 KGHDR, CDR2 SFDVKD.

About this clone: Distinct nucleotide sequences in the sample also encode this CDR3. The chain employs TRBV7-9 and TRBJ2-7; weak D call: TRBD2 (5 bases). Germline CDR1 SEHNR, CDR2 FQNEAQ (reference sequence). CDR3 length equals 12 residues. Trimming took off 2 bases at V and 4 bases at J, with 6 bases between the two ends. This CDR3 reads CASSLSGYEQYF. The CDR3 nucleotides are TGTGCCAGCAGCTTATCGGGGTACGAGCAGTACTTC.

This clone was observed a few times. The V gene is TRBV28, the J gene TRBJ1-4; D is unclear. V lost 6 bases and J lost 8, with 13 bases in between. Germline values: CDR1 MDHEN, CDR2 SYDVKM. CDR3 length: 13 amino acids. CDR3 sequence (DNA): TGTGCCAGCAGCAGACACCTCAGGGAAAAACTGTTTTTT. Translation: CASSRHLREKLFF.

The chain is built from TRBV5-4 and TRBJ2-7, with D unclear. The CDR3 consists of 16 residues. Germline assignment: CDR1 SGHNT and CDR2 YYREEE (reference sequence). The V and J ends lost 2 bases and 0 bases respectively, with 15 bases between them. The CDR3 coding sequence is TGTGCCAGCAGCTTTAATATGTTTTCGCGCTCCTACGAGCAGTACTTC. This sequence encodes CASSFNMFSRSYEQYF.

CDR3 DNA sequence: TGTGCCTGGAGTGACGAAGCTAGCGGGAGGGCCGGCACAGATACGCAGTATTTT. Translation gives CAWSDEASGRAGTDTQYF. The J gene is TRBJ2-3, the V gene TRBV30; 12 bases are a match to TRBD2. This CDR3 spans 18 amino acids. Per the germline V gene, CDR1 is GTSNPN and CDR2 is SVGIG (reference sequence). V trimming: 1 base; J trimming: 1 base; junction bases outside the gene matches: 9. Looking up the rest from reference TRBV30 and TRBJ2-3 gives the full variable domain: SQTIHQWPATLVQPVGSPLSLECTVEGTSNPNLYWYRQAAGRGLQLLFYSVGIGQISSEVPQNLSASRPQDRQFILSSKKLLLSDSGFYLCAWSDEASGRAGTDTQYFGPGTRLTVL.

This rearrangement joins TRBV18 to TRBJ1-4; weak D call: TRBD1 (5 bases). The germline CDR1 and CDR2 sequences are KGHSH and LQKENI. This CDR3 has 17 residues. Trimming removed 3 bases from V and 0 bases from J, with 14 bases in between. The CDR3 is CASSPVGQGSTNEKLFF. DNA of the CDR3: TGTGCCAGCTCACCTGTTGGGCAGGGTTCAACTAATGAAAAACTGTTTTTT.

In this sample, this clone turned up once. This chain connects TRBV11-3 to TRBJ2-2, with 11 bases matching TRBD2. The V gene end was trimmed by 5 bases and the J gene end by 5 bases; junction bases not matched to a gene: 7. CDR1 is SGHNT and CDR2 is YENEEA in the germline V gene. The CDR3 runs 16 residues. The CDR3 region is CASSGTSGSGTGELFF. The CDR3 DNA sequence: TGTGCCAGCAGCGGAACTAGCGGGAGCGGGACCGGGGAGCTGTTTTTT.

This clone appeared a single time. V usage is TRBV15 and J usage is TRBJ1-4, with a possible D match to TRBD1 (6 bases). The CDR3 contains 15 residues. The germline V gene has CDR1 LNHNV and CDR2 YYDKDF (reference sequence). Trimming took off 0 bases at V and 8 bases at J, with 13 bases between the two ends. In nucleotides, the CDR3 is TGTGCCACCAGCAGAGATCTCCAGGGACACGAAAAACTGTTTTTT. Its translation is CATSRDLQGHEKLFF.

V gene TRBV3-1 (or the pseudogene TRBV3-2) combines with J gene TRBJ1-2, with TRBD1 matching 7 bases. CDR1 is LGHDT, CDR2 YNNKEL, per germline (reference sequence). The CDR3 totals 13 residues. J was trimmed by 10 bases and V by 0 bases; bases with no gene match: 5. This CDR3 is CASSQDPDRDYTF. The CDR3 DNA follows: TGTGCCAGCAGCCAAGACCCTGACAGGGACTACACCTTC.

V and J are TRBV6-5 and TRBJ1-2, with D perhaps matching TRBD1 (6 bases). The germline V and J ends were trimmed by 5 bases and 7 bases, with 14 bases remaining between them. The CDR3 contains 13 residues. The V gene's germline CDR1 is MNHEY and CDR2 SVGAGI. In DNA form, the CDR3 reads TGTGCCAGCAGTACCAAACAGGGTCGTGGCTACACCTTC. Its translation is CASSTKQGRGYTF.

The J gene is TRBJ2-1, the V gene TRBV6-2 or TRBV6-3; TRBD2 might be the D (5 bases). Germline loops: CDR1 MNHEY, CDR2 SVGEGT. V was trimmed by 5 bases and J by 9 bases, leaving 8 bases between them. The CDR3 consists of 11 residues. The DNA for the CDR3 is TGTGCCAGCAGTCGCGGGTCTGAGCAGTTCTTC. It translates to CASSRGSEQFF.